This T cell receptor beta chain was identified in a study of T cells in Graves' hyperthyroidism and ophthalmopathy. Study results and caveats: Most thyroid-expanded clonotypes above 0.001 were also found in blood. Ophthalmopathy was model-predicted a median approximately 6.4 months pre-onset.

For ophthalmopathy patients, the Clinical Activity Score was at least 3 and the NOSPECS grade at least 4; duration was under 3 months. Orbital computed tomography and thyroid ultrasound, together with serum TRAb and thyroxine and clinical symptoms, were used for diagnoses. The junction had 10 bases not matched to a gene; V was cut back by 4 bases and J by 1 base. The CDR3 runs to 19 residues. The germline V gene encodes CDR1 SEHNR and CDR2 FQNEAQ (reference sequence). This clonotype was detected ten times or more. The antigen is unknown. The CDR3 regions of TCR beta were amplified from RNA transcripts. The TCR CDR3 was amplified in a first-round RT-PCR using the HTBI primer set. TCRdb re-called the multiplex PCR reads through MiXCR, storing one row per CDR3 protein. The table has under 350,000 distinct CDR3 sequences, over 15% seen once.

This clonotype was obtained from a woman aged 55-75 years with Graves' ophthalmopathy. The sample consisted of blood. J is TRBJ2-1 and V is TRBV7-9; 13 positions match TRBD2. Here the CDR3 reads CASSSTSGRAGASYNEQFF. CDR3 sequence (DNA): TGTGCCAGCAGCTCAACTAGCGGGAGGGCGGGGGCTTCCTACAATGAGCAGTTCTTC. The variable domain in full, with the rest retrieved from reference TRBV7-9 and TRBJ2-1, is DTGVSQNPRHKITKRGQNVTFRCDPISEHNRLYWYRQTLGQGPEFLTYFQNEAQLEKSRLLSDRFSAERPKGSFSTLEIQRTEQGDSAMYLCASSSTSGRAGASYNEQFFGPGTRLTVL.